This record looks at one TCR beta chain sequence and its context. Trimming removed 4 bases at V and 4 bases at J, with 11 bases between. The CDR3 consists of 14 residues. Germline CDR1 and CDR2: MNHEY and SVGEGT. This entry belongs to a study of blood T cell repertoires in COVID-19. Sequencing was performed with immunoSEQ multiplex PCR; in TCRdb, only in-frame clones are kept and a portion is missing. The profile shows some 150,000 clones, over 80% of them singletons. This chain links TRBV6-2 or TRBV6-3 with TRBJ2-4; possible D gene TRBD1, 8 bases. Specimen: PBMCs or T cells enriched from blood (not recorded which). The TCR comes from a woman aged 50 to 65 who had been exposed to COVID-19. The CDR3 here is CASSSQGGKNIQYF. CDR3 nucleotides: TGTGCCAGCAGTTCACAGGGGGGGAAAAACATTCAGTACTTC.